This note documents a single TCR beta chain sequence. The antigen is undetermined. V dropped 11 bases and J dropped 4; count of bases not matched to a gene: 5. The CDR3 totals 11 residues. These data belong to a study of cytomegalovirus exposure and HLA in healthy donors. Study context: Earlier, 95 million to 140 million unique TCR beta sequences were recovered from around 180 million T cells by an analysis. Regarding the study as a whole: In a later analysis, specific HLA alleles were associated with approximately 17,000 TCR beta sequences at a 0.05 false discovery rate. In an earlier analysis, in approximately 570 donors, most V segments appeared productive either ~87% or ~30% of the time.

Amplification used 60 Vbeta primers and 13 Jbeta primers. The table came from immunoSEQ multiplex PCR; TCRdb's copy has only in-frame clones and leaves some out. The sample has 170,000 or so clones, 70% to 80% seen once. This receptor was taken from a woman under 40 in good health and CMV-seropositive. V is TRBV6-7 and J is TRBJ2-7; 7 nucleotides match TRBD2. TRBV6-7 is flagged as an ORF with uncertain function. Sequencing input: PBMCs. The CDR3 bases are TGTGCCGGCCTAGCGGAATACGAGCAGTACTTC. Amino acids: CAGLAEYEQYF.